These 15 T cell receptor beta chains came from one sample sequenced in a study of blood T cell repertoires in COVID-19. Libraries were prepared by immunoSEQ multiplex PCR; TCRdb keeps only in-frame clonotypes and omits some of them. This table has 80,000 to 95,000 clones, approximately 87% appearing once. The material sequenced was peripheral blood. The receptors come from a woman in her sixties or seventies with acute or convalescent COVID-19.

This clone was detected once. The chain couples TRBV11-3 to TRBJ2-1, with D maybe TRBD1 (5 bases). CDR1 and CDR2 (germline): SGHNT, YENEEA. The CDR3 runs to 13 residues. V lost 5 bases and J 3 bases, leaving 8 bases between the germline ends. The CDR3 sequence: CASSKGDYNEQFF. The DNA of the CDR3 is TGTGCCAGCAGCAAAGGGGACTACAATGAGCAGTTCTTC.

The chain employs TRBV20-1 and TRBJ2-2; D uncertain. Germline V lookup: CDR1 DFQATT, CDR2 SNEGSKA (reference sequence). The CDR3 has 11 residues. V shed 5 bases and J shed 2 bases, with 3 bases lying between them. CDR3 region: CSALNTGELFF. For the CDR3, the DNA is TGCAGTGCTTTAAACACCGGGGAGCTGTTTTTT.

This clone is large (0.1 to 1%). V is TRBV5-4 and J is TRBJ2-7; weak D call: TRBD1 (6 bases). The CDR3 totals 13 residues. Trimming pared 5 bases from V and 3 bases from J, leaving 12 bases between. Germline CDR1 reads SGHNT; CDR2 reads YYREEE (reference sequence). The CDR3 loop is CASSKGGYYEQYV. The CDR3, as DNA: TGTGCCAGCAGTAAAGGGGGATACTACGAGCAGTACGTC.

The rearrangement joins TRBV12-3 or TRBV12-4 to TRBJ2-5; tentatively, D is TRBD1 (6 bases). The CDR3 has 12 amino acids. V shed 9 bases and J shed 3 bases, with 11 bases lying between them. This CDR3 reads CASRDTKETQYF. The DNA of the CDR3 is TGTGCCAGTCGGGACACCAAAGAGACCCAGTACTTC.

The V gene is TRBV18, the J gene TRBJ1-1, with 11 bases fitting TRBD1. The CDR3 has 18 amino acids. From germline, CDR1 is KGHSH and CDR2 LQKENI. Trimming at V came to 3 bases and at J to 4 bases, leaving 13 bases not matched to a gene. The CDR3 is CASSPPPGQGGWGTEAFF. CDR3 sequence (DNA): TGTGCCAGCTCACCTCCCCCGGGACAGGGGGGATGGGGCACTGAAGCTTTCTTT.

In nucleotides, the CDR3 is TGTGCCAGCAGCGCCCTGACAGGGGGCGTAGATACGCAGTATTTT. This encodes CASSALTGGVDTQYF. The chain has TRBV7-7 and TRBJ2-3; 10 bases agree with TRBD1. The length of the CDR3 is 15 residues. The V gene end was trimmed by 5 bases and the J gene end by 5 bases; junction bases not matched to a gene: 7. Germline CDR1 is SSHAT and CDR2 is FNYEAQ (reference sequence).

CDR3 sequence: CASSYSGLAGETQYF. The CDR3, as DNA: TGTGCCAGCAGTTACAGCGGGCTAGCCGGAGAGACCCAGTACTTC. The chain employs TRBV6-5 and TRBJ2-5; perhaps TRBD2 as D (6 bases). Trimming removed 2 bases from V and 4 bases from J, with 14 bases in between. The length of the CDR3 is 15 residues. Germline V lookup: CDR1 MNHEY, CDR2 SVGAGI.

This clone was seen a single time. This chain joins TRBV7-2 and TRBJ2-5, with TRBD2 identical over 8 bases. CDR3 length: 16 residues. V gave up 5 bases and J gave up 0 bases; unmatched junction bases: 8. Germline CDR1 SGHTA, CDR2 FQGNSA. CDR3 nucleotide sequence: TGTGCCAGCAGCCCCGGGACTAGTAGATACCAAGAGACCCAGTACTTC. This gives the protein CASSPGTSRYQETQYF.

The CDR3, as DNA: TGTGCCAGCAGCTTAGAAGCGGGGGGCCACAATGAGCAGTTCTTC. As protein: CASSLEAGGHNEQFF. The V and J genes are TRBV7-7 and TRBJ2-1; 9 positions match TRBD2. Germline V gene lookup returns CDR1 SSHAT and CDR2 FNYEAQ (reference sequence). The CDR3 is 15 amino acids. The V and J ends lost 1 base and 5 bases, in that order; junction bases with no gene match: 3.

The gene calls are TRBV5-6 and TRBJ2-2, with D unclear. The V end was cut by 0 bases, the J end by 2 bases, with 5 bases between. This CDR3 spans 14 amino acids. Germline CDR1 reads SGHDT; CDR2 reads YYEEEE. The CDR3 DNA follows: TGTGCCAGCAGCTTGGGGCCAAACACCGGGGAGCTGTTTTTT. Translation gives CASSLGPNTGELFF.

The chain uses TRBV7-7 and TRBJ2-5, with 12 bases lining up with TRBD2. Per the germline V gene, CDR1 is SSHAT and CDR2 is FNYEAQ (reference sequence). V shed 5 bases and J 5 bases; nucleotides not matched to a gene: 6. This CDR3 region has 15 residues. The CDR3 spells CASSPSGGAWETQYF. The CDR3 nucleotides are TGTGCCAGCAGCCCTAGCGGGGGGGCCTGGGAGACCCAGTACTTC.

With regard to this clone: One end of the junction is discordant with germline, which a read error may explain. V gene TRBV6-5 combines with J gene TRBJ2-5, with D unclear. Per the germline V gene, CDR1 is MNHEY and CDR2 is SVGAGI. The CDR3 runs to 14 residues. CDR3 in DNA: TGTGCCAGCAATTACTCGCAGATCCAAGAGACCCAGTACTTC. This gives the protein CASNYSQIQETQYF.

The rearrangement links TRBV11-2 to TRBJ2-3, with 10 bases that match TRBD2. Germline V CDR1 and CDR2: SGHAT, FQNNGV. There are 15 residues in the CDR3. Unmatched junction bases numbered 5, after V lost 5 bases and J lost 3 bases. The CDR3 DNA follows: TGTGCCAGCAGCCTTCTAGCGGGAGTTACAGATACGCAGTATTTT. Its translation: CASSLLAGVTDTQYF.

The CDR3: CASSSIVRRVGEQFF. The CDR3 region has the DNA TGTGCCAGCAGTTCCATTGTTAGGCGGGTCGGGGAGCAGTTCTTC. The genes are TRBV6-2 or TRBV6-3 and TRBJ2-1; D might be TRBD2 (5 bases). V lost 4 bases and J lost 10, with 20 bases in between. The V gene's germline CDR1 is MNHEY and CDR2 SVGEGT. This CDR3 region has 15 residues.

The rearrangement links TRBV6-5 to TRBJ1-4, with D maybe TRBD1 (5 bases). CDR3 length: 14 residues. Germline-derived CDR1 and CDR2 are MNHEY and SVGAGI. Trimming took 7 bases from V and 3 from J, leaving 12 bases between them. The CDR3 sequence is CASKAGGANEKLFF. DNA for the CDR3: TGTGCCAGCAAAGCGGGGGGAGCTAATGAAAAACTGTTTTTT.